One and the same sample provided the 15 T cell receptor beta chains below, sequenced in a study of cytomegalovirus exposure and HLA in healthy donors. In the PCR, 60 Vbeta and 13 Jbeta primers were used. Generated by immunoSEQ multiplex PCR, the TCRdb table keeps only in-frame clones and is missing some. Found here are 90,000 to 150,000 clones, roughly 63% of them singletons; the top ten hold over 8%. The sequenced sample consisted of PBMCs. The receptors derive from a man in his forties or fifties in good health and CMV-seropositive.

This chain joins TRBV5-1 and TRBJ1-2; TRBD1 matches at 8 bases. This CDR3 spans 15 amino acids. Germline V gives CDR1 SGHRS, CDR2 YFSETQ. The V segment lost 1 base and the J segment 4 bases; nucleotides outside the gene matches: 6. CDR3: CASSLLQGAGYGYTF. The CDR3, as DNA: TGCGCCAGCAGCTTGTTGCAGGGGGCAGGCTATGGCTACACCTTC.

This clone was observed a handful of times. The chain has TRBV5-1 and TRBJ2-2, with 7 bases aligning to TRBD1. This CDR3 contains 15 residues. CDR1 is SGHRS and CDR2 is YFSETQ in the germline V gene. Trimming cost V 3 bases and J 5 bases; bases outside gene matches: 7. DNA of the CDR3: TGCGCCAGCAGCTCCGACAGGGTACGAACCGGGGAGCTGTTTTTT. It codes for CASSSDRVRTGELFF.

In its sample, this clone was seen a few times. This CDR3 is also generated by other DNA sequences in the sample. The chain combines TRBV4-2 with TRBJ1-1, with 8 bases that match TRBD1. Germline CDR1 LGHNA, CDR2 YNFKEQ. CDR3 length: 13 residues. The V gene end was trimmed by 3 bases and the J gene end by 8 bases; junction bases not matched to a gene: 5. As DNA, the CDR3 is TGTGCCAGCAGCCAGGGCAGGGGGCGCGAAGCTTTCTTT. Its protein is CASSQGRGREAFF.

CDR3 in DNA: TGTGCCAGCAGTGAAGGGGGAGGGGTGTACGAGCAGTACTTC. It encodes CASSEGGGVYEQYF. The chain is built from TRBV6-1 and TRBJ2-7; 7 bases map to TRBD2. The germline V gene encodes CDR1 MNHNS and CDR2 SASEGT. The CDR3 has 14 residues. The V and J ends lost 1 base and 4 bases, in that order; junction bases with no gene match: 4.

There are a few counts of this clone. J is TRBJ2-1 and V is TRBV7-2; 8 nucleotides match TRBD2. The CDR3 runs to 15 residues. V lost 1 base to trimming and J lost 8 bases; unmatched junction nucleotides: 7. Looked up from germline, CDR1 is SGHTA and CDR2 is FQGNSA. CDR3 DNA sequence: TGTGCCAGCAGCTTAGTGGCGGGGGGTTCTTATGAGCAGTTCTTC. Protein: CASSLVAGGSYEQFF. The complete variable domain, with remaining parts taken from reference TRBV7-2 and TRBJ2-1, reads GAGVSQSPSNKVTEKGKDVELRCDPISGHTALYWYRQSLGQGLEFLIYFQGNSAPDKSGLPSDRFSAERTGGSVSTLTIQRTQQEDSAVYLCASSLVAGGSYEQFFGPGTRLTVL.

The chain is built from TRBV10-3 and TRBJ2-5, with 9 bases identical to TRBD2. Germline values: CDR1 ENHRY, CDR2 SYGVKD. CDR3 size: 15 residues. Unmatched junction bases numbered 10, after V lost 10 bases and J lost 1 base. CDR3 loop: CATQRAGGGQETQYF. CDR3 nucleotide sequence: TGTGCCACGCAACGGGCGGGAGGGGGCCAAGAGACCCAGTACTTC.

This rearrangement joins TRBV6-1 to TRBJ2-7; 8 bases are shared with TRBD1. J was trimmed by 3 bases and V by 5 bases; bases with no gene match: 6. Germline assignment: CDR1 MNHNS and CDR2 SASEGT. The CDR3 spans 14 residues. The chain's CDR3 is CASSLDRAVYEQYF. Here the CDR3 DNA reads TGTGCCAGCAGTCTGGACAGGGCCGTCTACGAGCAGTACTTC.

This clone has only one observation. The DNA for the CDR3 is TGCGCCAGCAGCTCACAGGGGGCACACACTGAAGCTTTCTTT. It translates to CASSSQGAHTEAFF. The chain links TRBV5-1 to TRBJ1-1; 9 positions agree with TRBD1. The CDR3 is made up of 14 amino acids. After removal of 3 bases from V and 3 bases from J, the junction contained 3 bases not matched to a gene. CDR1 SGHRS and CDR2 YFSETQ come from the germline V gene.

The chain has TRBV5-1 and TRBJ1-2, with 7 bases aligning to TRBD1. After removal of 4 bases from V and 8 bases from J, the junction contained 8 bases not matched to a gene. The CDR3 has 13 amino acids. The germline CDR1 and CDR2 sequences are SGHRS and YFSETQ. The CDR3 DNA reads TGCGCCAGCAGCCCTGCCGGACAGGTGGGCTACACCTTC. Protein: CASSPAGQVGYTF.

V gene TRBV2 combines with J gene TRBJ1-1; TRBD1 aligns across 8 bases. The CDR3 loop spans 17 amino acids. Germline V gene lookup returns CDR1 SNHLY and CDR2 FYNNEI. Trimming cost V 2 bases and J 5 bases; bases outside gene matches: 13. CDR3 sequence (DNA): TGTGCCAGCAGTGAACGGACAGGGCGGGACATGAGAACTGAAGCTTTCTTT. Amino acids: CASSERTGRDMRTEAFF.

This chain uses TRBV27 with TRBJ2-1; D uncertain. From germline, CDR1 is MNHEY and CDR2 SMNVEV (reference sequence). The CDR3 covers 11 residues. Trimming took 3 bases from V and 10 from J, leaving 7 bases between them. This CDR3 reads CASSFFGEQFF. The CDR3 DNA reads TGTGCCAGCAGTTTCTTTGGCGAGCAGTTCTTC.

This clone was detected a few times. The chain carries TRBV5-1 and TRBJ2-5; 15 bases are shared with TRBD2. This CDR3 has 17 amino acids. Germline V gene sequence: CDR1 SGHRS, CDR2 YFSETQ. V dropped 4 bases and J dropped 2; count of bases not matched to a gene: 6. The CDR3, as DNA: TGCGCCAGCAGCCAAGGGACTAGCGGGAGGCTACAAGAGACCCAGTACTTC. This codes for CASSQGTSGRLQETQYF. The full variable domain, completed using reference TRBV5-1 and TRBJ2-5, is KAGVTQTPRYLIKTRGQQVTLSCSPISGHRSVSWYQQTPGQGLQFLFEYFSETQRNKGNFPGRFSGRQFSNSRSEMNVSTLELGDSALYLCASSQGTSGRLQETQYFGPGTRLLVL.

This chain connects TRBV7-3 to TRBJ1-1; perhaps TRBD1 as D (6 bases). The CDR3 runs 15 residues. Trimming took 2 bases from V and 1 from J, leaving 11 bases between them. Looked up from germline, CDR1 is SGHTA and CDR2 is FQGTGA. The CDR3 DNA reads as TGTGCCAGCAGCTTAGGAGACAGGAGGAACACTGAAGCTTTCTTT. Its translation: CASSLGDRRNTEAFF.

This sequence joins TRBV25-1 and TRBJ2-3; TRBD2 agrees at 11 bases. Germline assignment: CDR1 MGHDK and CDR2 SYGVNS. The CDR3 covers 15 residues. The V gene end was trimmed by 5 bases and the J gene end by 2 bases; junction bases not matched to a gene: 3. The CDR3 spells CASSSLAGVTDTQYF. The CDR3 region has the DNA TGTGCCAGCAGTTCACTAGCGGGGGTCACAGATACGCAGTATTTT.

This clone has a handful of counts. V gene TRBV4-1 combines with J gene TRBJ1-1; unclear D gene. Trimming left V 0 bases short and J 1 base short, with 9 bases between. Per germline, CDR1 MGHRA and CDR2 YSYEKL. The CDR3 sequence is 15 residues long. The DNA for the CDR3 is TGCGCCAGCAGCCAAGAGAAGACATGGAACACTGAAGCTTTCTTT. This gives the protein CASSQEKTWNTEAFF.